This is a list of T cell receptor beta chains from one sample in a study of T cells in localized non-small cell lung cancer. Repertoires were generated with immunoSEQ multiplex PCR, while TCRdb's copy carries only in-frame clones and drops some. Among approximately 64,000 clones listed, approximately 87% were seen once. This sample comprised peripheral blood, obtained before any cancer treatment. The receptors stem from a woman aged 35 to 70 with stage I lung adenocarcinoma. The conserved cysteine and the conserved F or W are not part of the CDR3 here.

V	J	CDR3
TRBV5-8	TRBJ1-2	ASSLNGALTMGYT
TRBV25-1	TRBJ1-3	ASSDAGTDGNTIY
TRBV9	TRBJ2-3	ASSVAASGLVDTQY
TRBV5-1	TRBJ1-2	ASSVDSNYGYT
TRBV2	TRBJ1-1	ASGGDMNTEAF
TRBV30	TRBJ2-7	ACLGQAAYEQY
TRBV11-2	TRBJ2-1	ASSFLRGGQAREQF
TRBV7-2	TRBJ2-1	ASSPAMAIEQF
TRBV5-1	TRBJ2-3	ASSSGQGAWDTQY
TRBV2	TRBJ2-3	ASSPTSDTQY
TRBV6-5	TRBJ1-2	ASSYRQGPYGYT
TRBV10-2	TRBJ1-1	ASSESAGGVPEAF
TRBV29-1	TRBJ1-2	SVVADYGYT
TRBV25-1	TRBJ1-5	ASSEGTGGDQPQH
TRBV2	TRBJ1-1	ASSEGGGRSEAF